This record concerns one TCR beta chain sequence. Its antigen remains unidentified. Sequenced by immunoSEQ multiplex PCR; TCRdb stores in-frame clones only, minus some. The sample contains over 20,000 clones, 70% to 90% of which appear only once. All patients' tumors stained robustly positive for Merkel cell polyomavirus Large T antigen by immunohistochemistry. KLL-tetramer+ populations exceeded 0.04% of CD8+ T cells in blood and/or cultured TIL. The data derive from a study of tumor-infiltrating T cells and Merkel cell polyomavirus. Turning to the study itself: The study examined CD8+ T cells specific for the Merkel cell polyomavirus KLL epitope. Chemotherapy, radiation and immunotherapies were given, not standardized across patients.

General observations from the study: Tumors with roughly 5-108 versus 0-3 unique KLL-specific clonotypes showed a significant MCC-specific survival advantage. The study covered a single Merkel cell polyomavirus epitope only.

The sample comprised lymph node tissue. The source is a man aged 45 to 65 with Merkel cell carcinoma.

CDR3 nucleotides: TGTGCCAGCAGCCCAAGACAGGGGGGAAGCACTGAAGCTTTCTTT. This sequence encodes CASSPRQGGSTEAFF. The V call is TRBV7-2, the J call TRBJ1-1; 9 bases are shared with TRBD1. CDR1 is SGHTA, CDR2 FQGNSA, per germline. The CDR3 runs 15 residues. The V gene end was trimmed by 5 bases and the J gene end by 4 bases; junction bases not matched to a gene: 8.